This T cell receptor (beta chain) came from a study of CD8 T cells in ankylosing spondylitis. Libraries for TCR beta were made by quantitative 5'-RACE with molecular barcodes. TCRdb used MiXCR to reprocess the 5' RACE reads, holding one entry per CDR3 protein. The table lists over 100,000 distinct CDR3 sequences, 9.5% to 12% of them singletons, with approximately 4% in the top ten. The CDR3 contains 12 residues. The V end lost 2 bases, the J end lost 9 bases, and 10 bases lay between the germline ends. Germline assignment: CDR1 WSHSY and CDR2 SAAADI. With respect to this clonotype: The antigen remains unidentified.

Study conclusions and caveats: The disease-linked clones had a CD8+ phenotype and low blood frequencies. It appeared that ankylosing spondylitis blood was characterized by a TCR beta motif of several highly homologous variants.

The chain combines TRBV10-2 with TRBJ1-2, with D possibly TRBD1 on 5 matching bases. The clonotype was recovered from a female donor with ankylosing spondylitis or in good health (not recorded which). Sequenced sample: blood, either unsorted or a sorted T cell fraction (not recorded which). CDR3 sequence (DNA): TGCGCCAGCAGTGAGCCGACAGAGCGCTACACCTTC. This translates into CASSEPTERYTF.